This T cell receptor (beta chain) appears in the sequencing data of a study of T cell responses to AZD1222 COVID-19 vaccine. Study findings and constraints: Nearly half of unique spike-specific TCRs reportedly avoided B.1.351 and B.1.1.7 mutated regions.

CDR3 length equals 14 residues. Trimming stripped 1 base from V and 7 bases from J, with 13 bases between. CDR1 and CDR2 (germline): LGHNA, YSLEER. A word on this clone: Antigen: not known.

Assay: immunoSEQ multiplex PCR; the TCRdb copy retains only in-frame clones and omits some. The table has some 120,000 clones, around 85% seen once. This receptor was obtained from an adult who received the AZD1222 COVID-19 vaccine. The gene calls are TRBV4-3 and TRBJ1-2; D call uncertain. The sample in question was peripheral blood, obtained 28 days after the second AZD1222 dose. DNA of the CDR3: TGCGCCAGCAGCCAAGGAATAAGGGAGGGTGGCTACACCTTC. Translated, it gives CASSQGIREGGYTF.